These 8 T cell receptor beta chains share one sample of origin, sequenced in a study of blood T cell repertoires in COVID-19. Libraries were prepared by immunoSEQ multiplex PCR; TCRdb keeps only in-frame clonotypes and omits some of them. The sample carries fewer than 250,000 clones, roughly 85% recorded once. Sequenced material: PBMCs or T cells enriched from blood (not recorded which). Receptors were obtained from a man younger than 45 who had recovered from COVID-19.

DNA of the CDR3: TGTGCCAGCAGCGCGACGGGGTCCGGAGGCACAGATACGCAGTATTTT. Translated: CASSATGSGGTDTQYF. V usage is TRBV9 and J usage is TRBJ2-3; D perhaps matches TRBD2 (5 bases). Germline assignment: CDR1 SGDLS and CDR2 YYNGEE. This CDR3 contains 16 residues. V gave up 3 bases and J gave up 1 base, with 15 bases separating them.

The CDR3 region has the DNA TGTGCCAGTAGTATAGCCCCGGGGTCGTCGGTTTCACCCCTCCACTTT. Its translation is CASSIAPGSSVSPLHF. The rearrangement uses TRBV19 and TRBJ1-6, with no clear D. Germline V lookup: CDR1 LNHDA, CDR2 SQIVND (reference sequence). V lost 1 base and J 9 bases, leaving 16 bases between the germline ends. The CDR3 runs to 16 residues.

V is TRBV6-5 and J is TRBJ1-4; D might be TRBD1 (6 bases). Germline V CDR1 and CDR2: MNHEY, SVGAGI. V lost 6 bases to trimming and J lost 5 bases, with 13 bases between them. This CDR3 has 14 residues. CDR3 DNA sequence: TGTGCCAGCAGACCAACAGGGAGCAATGAAAAACTGTTTTTT. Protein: CASRPTGSNEKLFF.

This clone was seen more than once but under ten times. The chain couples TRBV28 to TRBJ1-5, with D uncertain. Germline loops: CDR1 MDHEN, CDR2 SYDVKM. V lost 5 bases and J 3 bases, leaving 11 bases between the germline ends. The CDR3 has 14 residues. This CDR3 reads CASSAGGFNQPQHF. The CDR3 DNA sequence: TGTGCCAGCAGTGCAGGAGGTTTCAATCAGCCCCAGCATTTT.

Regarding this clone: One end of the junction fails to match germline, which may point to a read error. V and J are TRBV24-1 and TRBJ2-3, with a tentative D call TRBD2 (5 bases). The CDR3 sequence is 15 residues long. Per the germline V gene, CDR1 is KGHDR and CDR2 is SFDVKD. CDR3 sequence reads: CATSDPGPSRDTQYF. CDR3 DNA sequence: TGTGCCACCAGTGACCCCGGCCCTAGCAGAGATACGCAGTATTTT.

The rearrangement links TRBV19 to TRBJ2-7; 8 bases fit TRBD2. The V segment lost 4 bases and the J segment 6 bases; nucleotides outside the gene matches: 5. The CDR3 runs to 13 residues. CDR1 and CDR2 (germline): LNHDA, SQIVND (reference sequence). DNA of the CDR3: TGTGCCAGTAGTAACGGGGGGGGTTTCGAGCAGTACTTC. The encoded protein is CASSNGGGFEQYF.

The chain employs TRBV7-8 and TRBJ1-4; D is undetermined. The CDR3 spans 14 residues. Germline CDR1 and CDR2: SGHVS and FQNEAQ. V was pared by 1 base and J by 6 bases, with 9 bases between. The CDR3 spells CASSLGREDEKLFF. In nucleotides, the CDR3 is TGTGCCAGCAGCTTAGGGCGGGAAGATGAAAAACTGTTTTTT. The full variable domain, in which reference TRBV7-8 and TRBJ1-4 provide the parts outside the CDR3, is GAGVSQSPRYKVAKRGQDVALRCDPISGHVSLFWYQQALGQGPEFLTYFQNEAQLDKSGLPSDRFFAERPEGSVSTLKIQRTQQEDSAVYLCASSLGREDEKLFFGSGTQLSVL.

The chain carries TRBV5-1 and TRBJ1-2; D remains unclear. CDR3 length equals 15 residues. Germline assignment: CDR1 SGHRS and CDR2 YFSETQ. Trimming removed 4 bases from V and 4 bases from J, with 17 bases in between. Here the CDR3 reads CASSMMTDYPYGYTF. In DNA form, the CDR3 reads TGCGCCAGCAGCATGATGACTGATTACCCCTATGGCTACACCTTC. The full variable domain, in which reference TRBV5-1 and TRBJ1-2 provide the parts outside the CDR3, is KAGVTQTPRYLIKTRGQQVTLSCSPISGHRSVSWYQQTPGQGLQFLFEYFSETQRNKGNFPGRFSGRQFSNSRSEMNVSTLELGDSALYLCASSMMTDYPYGYTFGSGTRLTVV.